These T cell receptor beta chains were read from a single sample in a study of somatic mutations in cytotoxic T cells in rheumatoid arthritis. Sequenced by immunoSEQ multiplex PCR; TCRdb stores in-frame clones only, minus some. This sample yields roughly 4,700 clones, of which 65% to 85% are seen a single time; around 38% belongs to the top ten. What was sequenced was CD8+ T cells sorted from blood. These receptors came from a man aged 70-80 years with rheumatoid arthritis. The CDR3 runs from the conserved cysteine through the conserved F or W. Fields, in order: D gene, J gene, clone size, V gene, CDR3 protein, CDR3 DNA. D genes are given only for firm matches. The listing skips clone size in some rows; elsewhere it reads once, few, many or a size class.

>TRBD1|TRBJ2-5|NA|TRBV5-5
CASSYPGQGQGETQYF
TGTGCCAGCAGTTACCCCGGACAGGGGCAGGGAGAGACCCAGTACTTC
>NA|TRBJ1-3|NA|TRBV28
CASSSPMRQDSGNTIYF
TGTGCCAGCAGTTCGCCGATGAGACAGGACTCTGGAAACACCATATATTTT
>TRBD2|TRBJ2-7|NA|TRBV6-5
CASSYGGDSYEQYF
TGTGCCAGCAGTTACGGGGGGGATTCCTACGAGCAGTACTTC
>TRBD1|TRBJ2-7|NA|TRBV6-5
CASSGRTGGPYEQYF
TGTGCCAGCAGCGGCCGGACAGGGGGCCCCTACGAGCAGTACTTC
>TRBD1|TRBJ2-7|NA|TRBV27
CASSPADRESYEQYF
TGTGCCAGCAGCCCCGCGGACAGGGAGAGCTACGAGCAGTACTTC
>NA|TRBJ2-1|few|TRBV11-1
CASSLVSIPAYNEQFF
TGTGCCAGCAGCTTAGTCTCGATCCCAGCCTACAATGAGCAGTTCTTC
>NA|TRBJ1-2|NA|TRBV9
CASSPRNIQNYGYTF
TGTGCCAGCAGCCCCCGTAACATTCAAAACTATGGCTACACCTTC
>TRBD1|TRBJ2-7|NA|TRBV6-5
CASSEPTGSYEQYF
TGTGCCAGCAGTGAGCCGACAGGGTCCTACGAGCAGTACTTC
>TRBD1|TRBJ2-4|NA|TRBV6-4
CASSESGQGARRIKNIQYF
TGTGCCAGCAGTGAGTCGGGACAGGGGGCGCGGCGGATCAAAAACATTCAGTACTTC
>TRBD1|TRBJ1-4|NA|TRBV4-2
CASSQEWDRGRTNEKLFF
TGTGCCAGCAGCCAAGAGTGGGACAGGGGGCGAACTAATGAAAAACTGTTTTTT
>NA|TRBJ1-2|once|TRBV29-1
CSVEDPDWDYGYTF
TGCAGCGTTGAAGATCCCGACTGGGACTATGGCTACACCTTC
>TRBD1|TRBJ1-1|NA|TRBV27
CASSWTGGHTEAFF
TGTGCCAGCAGTTGGACAGGGGGTCACACTGAAGCTTTCTTT
>NA|TRBJ2-7|NA|TRBV27
CASSSLGFSYEQYF
TGTGCCAGCAGTTCCCTGGGCTTCTCCTACGAGCAGTACTTC
>NA|TRBJ2-7|NA|TRBV6-1
CASSEGGAAVHEQYF
TGTGCCAGCAGTGAAGGCGGGGCAGCGGTCCACGAGCAGTACTTC
>TRBD2|TRBJ2-1|NA|TRBV27
CASSLSTTGTTNERFF
TGTGCCAGCAGTCTCTCTACGACCGGGACTACCAATGAGCGGTTCTTC